This T cell receptor (beta chain) derives from a study of early T cells in non-severe SARS-CoV-2 infection. At the level of the study: Investigators sequenced bulk RNA drawn from unsorted whole blood, and chains remained unpaired. Overall study results and limits: VDJdb matches were skewed toward anti-spike CD8 T cell responses.

This CDR3 spans 15 amino acids. Looked up from germline, CDR1 is SGHRS and CDR2 is YFSETQ. With 1 base clipped from V and 6 bases from J, the junction kept 10 bases outside the gene matches. The library protocol tagged individual cDNA molecules with unique molecular identifiers. TCRdb recomputed calls from the 5' RACE reads with MiXCR, one row per CDR3 protein. The data hold about 60,000 distinct CDR3 sequences, with about 12% observed a single time. Concerning this clonotype itself: Its antigen remains unknown.

The sequenced sample consisted of whole blood. The receptor comes from an adult who was a healthcare worker with PCR-confirmed SARS-CoV-2 infection or an uninfected control (not recorded which). This sequence joins TRBV5-1 and TRBJ2-7; 7 nucleotides agree with TRBD2. Written as DNA, the CDR3 is TGCGCCAGCAGCTTGTCCGGGACTACCCAGGGCGAGCAGTACTTC. As protein: CASSLSGTTQGEQYF.